The 10 T cell receptor beta chains given below trace back to one sample, sequenced in a study of PD-1 blockade in classical Hodgkin lymphoma. The method was immunoSEQ multiplex PCR; TCRdb's version includes in-frame clones alone and lacks a portion of them. The table lists about 7,800 clones, about 86% of them singletons. Each patient relapsed following autologous stem cell transplantation, and prior brentuximab vedotin exposure differed. PBMCs were thawed, and CD8+ T cells were then isolated from them by magnetic negative selection. The sample here was CD8+ T cells from blood, taken at baseline. The origin of the receptors is a human donor with classical Hodgkin lymphoma.

V is TRBV28 and J is TRBJ2-7; D gene uncertain. The CDR3 contains 14 residues. With 4 bases removed from V and 0 bases from J, the gap between germline ends came to 10 bases. Germline V gives CDR1 MDHEN, CDR2 SYDVKM. CDR3 in DNA: TGTGCCAGCAGTTGGGATTTTAGCTCCTACGAGCAGTACTTC. This encodes CASSWDFSSYEQYF. The whole variable domain, filled in from reference TRBV28 and TRBJ2-7, reads DVKVTQSSRYLVKRTGEKVFLECVQDMDHENMFWYRQDPGLGLRLIYFSYDVKMKEKGDIPEGYSVSREKKERFSLILESASTNQTSMYLCASSWDFSSYEQYFGPGTRLTVT.

The rearrangement uses TRBV27 and TRBJ1-5; a weak D match, TRBD1 (6 bases). Trimming took 6 bases from V and 2 from J, leaving 17 bases between them. This CDR3 has 16 residues. Germline lookup yields CDR1 MNHEY and CDR2 SMNVEV (reference sequence). Here the CDR3 DNA reads TGTGCCAGCAGCCCGTTAGGGGGTGATGGCAATCAGCCCCAGCATTTT. Amino acids: CASSPLGGDGNQPQHF.

In this sample, this clone turned up once. The CDR3 bases are TGTGCCAGCAGTTTGGGGACGGGGGGGCTTAAATCCTACGAGCAGTACTTC. Amino acids: CASSLGTGGLKSYEQYF. V usage is TRBV28 and J usage is TRBJ2-7, with TRBD2 matching over 8 bases. CDR1 is MDHEN and CDR2 is SYDVKM in the germline V gene. The CDR3 covers 17 residues. V trimming: 3 bases; J trimming: 1 base; junction bases outside the gene matches: 11.

The chain couples TRBV6-5 to TRBJ1-5; D gene ambiguous. V lost 1 base and J lost 6, with 13 bases in between. This CDR3 contains 15 residues. Germline assignment: CDR1 MNHEY and CDR2 SVGAGI. CDR3 coding DNA: TGTGCCAGCAGTTACTTACCGCCTAGTGGTCAGCCCCAGCATTTT. Protein: CASSYLPPSGQPQHF.

The chain is built from TRBV28 and TRBJ2-3, with D maybe TRBD1 (6 bases). The germline V gene encodes CDR1 MDHEN and CDR2 SYDVKM. CDR3 length: 15 residues. V lost 6 bases to trimming and J lost 2 bases, with 15 bases between them. CDR3 sequence: CASSPRTEYTDTQYF. In DNA, the CDR3 is TGTGCCAGCAGCCCCAGGACAGAATACACAGATACGCAGTATTTT.

The J gene is TRBJ2-1, the V gene TRBV19; D gene unclear. The CDR3 is 13 amino acids. Germline V lookup: CDR1 LNHDA, CDR2 SQIVND (reference sequence). The ends were cut back, 5 bases at V and 0 bases at J, with 5 bases in the middle. The CDR3, as DNA: TGTGCCAGTAGTTCAATCTCCTACAATGAGCAGTTCTTC. Protein: CASSSISYNEQFF.

CDR3 protein: CASSLDRGAYNEQFF. The CDR3 DNA follows: TGTGCCAGCAGCTTGGACAGGGGGGCCTACAATGAGCAGTTCTTC. V is TRBV2 and J is TRBJ2-1; TRBD1 matches 10 bases. Trimming cost V 6 bases and J 2 bases; bases outside gene matches: 4. This CDR3 has 15 residues. Germline values: CDR1 SNHLY, CDR2 FYNNEI.

The chain recombines TRBV28 with TRBJ1-6; tentatively, D is TRBD1 (5 bases). Between the trimmed V and J ends, which lost 3 bases and 6 bases, there was a span of 9 bases. Germline-derived CDR1 and CDR2 are MDHEN and SYDVKM. CDR3 length: 14 residues. The CDR3 DNA reads as TGTGCCAGCAGTTTGACGGGGACTAATTCACCCCTCCACTTT. Residues: CASSLTGTNSPLHF.

The V gene is TRBV27, the J gene TRBJ2-1; 11 nucleotides agree with TRBD1. The CDR3 totals 16 residues. Germline CDR1 reads MNHEY; CDR2 reads SMNVEV (reference sequence). Trimming at V came to 3 bases and at J to 5 bases, leaving 6 bases not matched to a gene. The DNA of the CDR3 is TGTGCCAGCAGTTTCCTGGACAGGGGGCCCCACAATGAGCAGTTCTTC. Protein: CASSFLDRGPHNEQFF.

The rearrangement uses TRBV29-1 and TRBJ2-7, with 7 bases matching TRBD2. The V gene end was trimmed by 7 bases and the J gene end by 5 bases; junction bases not matched to a gene: 11. The CDR3 spans 13 residues. CDR1 is SQVTM and CDR2 is ANQGSEA in the germline V gene. In DNA form, the CDR3 reads TGCAGCGCAGACCCAGGCGGGAGCCACGAGCAGTACTTC. It translates to CSADPGGSHEQYF.